This T cell receptor (beta chain) was found in a study of T cell clonotyping in hematopoietic cell transplantation. Clones were read by immunoSEQ multiplex PCR, and TCRdb kept only the in-frame ones, dropping some. The data show around 9,100 clones, approximately 79% seen once. Noted time point: recipient sample about 28 days before transplant, after cytoreduction. General observations from the study: Recipient TCR diversity dropped after transplant; expanded clonotypes rose from day 30 to 180.

With respect to this clone: Its antigen is not known.

This receptor was identified in a man aged 60 to 75 with acute myeloid leukemia. Some clones in this sample may be carry-over from other donors' samples. The material was peripheral blood mononuclear cells, obtained before stem cell transplant.

The CDR3 reads CASSAGTGGSETQYF. The CDR3 DNA is TGTGCCAGCAGTGCCGGGACAGGGGGATCGGAGACCCAGTACTTC. This chain connects TRBV6-1 to TRBJ2-5, with TRBD1 matching 11 bases. The germline V gene encodes CDR1 MNHNS and CDR2 SASEGT. V lost 4 bases to trimming and J lost 5 bases; unmatched junction nucleotides: 6. CDR3 length: 15 residues.